The T cell receptor beta chain described here comes from a study of shared T cell receptors in the human thymus. The method was immunoSEQ multiplex PCR; TCRdb's version includes in-frame clones alone and lacks a portion of them. The sample holds hundreds of thousands of clones, more than 85% seen once. The CDR3 has 11 residues. Germline V gene data show CDR1 as DFQATT and CDR2 as SNEGSKA (reference sequence). The V end was cut by 5 bases, the J end by 10 bases, with 14 bases between. The rearrangement links TRBV20-1 to TRBJ1-1; tentative D call: TRBD1 (5 bases). The sequence was obtained from a human donor. Sequencing was done on a sample of thymocytes. As DNA, the CDR3 is TGCAGTGCTCTAAGGGGCGAGGGAGCTTTCTTT. Translated, it gives CSALRGEGAFF.